This T cell receptor (beta chain) was sequenced during a study of T cell changes during pregnancy in multiple sclerosis. Trimming cost V 4 bases and J 7 bases, with 13 bases left between them. Per the germline V gene, CDR1 is MDHEN and CDR2 is SYDVKM. The CDR3 consists of 14 residues. Generated by immunoSEQ multiplex PCR, the TCRdb table keeps only in-frame clones and is missing some. Among 35,000 to 55,000 clones listed, 85% to 95% were seen once. This chain links TRBV28 with TRBJ1-4; tentatively, D is TRBD1 (6 bases). The specimen was peripheral blood. The clonotype originates from a female donor with multiple sclerosis, enrolled in a pregnancy study. As DNA, the CDR3 is TGTGCCAGCAGTTGGGGGCAGGGGCTTGAAAAACTGTTTTTT. This sequence encodes CASSWGQGLEKLFF.